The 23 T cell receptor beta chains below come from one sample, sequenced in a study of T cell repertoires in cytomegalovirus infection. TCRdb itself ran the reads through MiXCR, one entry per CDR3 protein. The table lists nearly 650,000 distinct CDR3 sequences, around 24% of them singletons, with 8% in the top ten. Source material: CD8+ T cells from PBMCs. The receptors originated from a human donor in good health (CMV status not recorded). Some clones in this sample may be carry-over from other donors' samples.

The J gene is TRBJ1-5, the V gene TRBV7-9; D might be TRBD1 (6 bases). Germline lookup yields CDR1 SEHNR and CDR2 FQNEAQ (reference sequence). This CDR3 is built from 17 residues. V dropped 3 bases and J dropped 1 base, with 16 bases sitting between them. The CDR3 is CASSLGGTGHSNQPQHF. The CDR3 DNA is TGTGCCAGCAGCTTGGGTGGAACAGGGCACAGCAATCAGCCCCAGCATTTT. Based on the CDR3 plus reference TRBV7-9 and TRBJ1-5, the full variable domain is DTGVSQNPRHKITKRGQNVTFRCDPISEHNRLYWYRQTLGQGPEFLTYFQNEAQLEKSRLLSDRFSAERPKGSFSTLEIQRTEQGDSAMYLCASSLGGTGHSNQPQHFGDGTRLSIL.

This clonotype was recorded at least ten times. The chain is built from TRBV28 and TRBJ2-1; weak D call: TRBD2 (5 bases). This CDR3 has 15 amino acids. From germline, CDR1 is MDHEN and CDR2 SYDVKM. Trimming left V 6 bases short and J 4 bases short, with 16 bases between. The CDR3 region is CASSPSQGRYNEQFF. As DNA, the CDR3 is TGTGCCAGCAGCCCTAGCCAAGGTCGATACAATGAGCAGTTCTTC.

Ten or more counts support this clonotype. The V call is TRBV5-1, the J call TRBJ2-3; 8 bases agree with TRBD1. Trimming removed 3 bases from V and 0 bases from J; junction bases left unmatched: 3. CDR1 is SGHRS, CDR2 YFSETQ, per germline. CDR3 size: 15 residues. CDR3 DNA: TGCGCCAGCAGCTCGGGACAGGCCAGCACAGATACGCAGTATTTT. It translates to CASSSGQASTDTQYF.

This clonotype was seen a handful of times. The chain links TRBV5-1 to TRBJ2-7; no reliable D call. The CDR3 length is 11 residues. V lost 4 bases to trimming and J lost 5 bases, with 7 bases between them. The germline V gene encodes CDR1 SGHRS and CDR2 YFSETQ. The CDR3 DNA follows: TGCGCCAGCAGCAACGGAAACGAGCAGTACGTC. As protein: CASSNGNEQYV.

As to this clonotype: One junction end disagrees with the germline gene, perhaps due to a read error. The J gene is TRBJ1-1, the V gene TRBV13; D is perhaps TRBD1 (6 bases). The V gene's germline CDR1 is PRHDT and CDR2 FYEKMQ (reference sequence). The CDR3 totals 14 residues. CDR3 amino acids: CASSFRGGNNEAFF. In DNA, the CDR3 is TGTGCCAGCAGCTTCAGGGGCGGGAACAATGAAGCTTTCTTT.

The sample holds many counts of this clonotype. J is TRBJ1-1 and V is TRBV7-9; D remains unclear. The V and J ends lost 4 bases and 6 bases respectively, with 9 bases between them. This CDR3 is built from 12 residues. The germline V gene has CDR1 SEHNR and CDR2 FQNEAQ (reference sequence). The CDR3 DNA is TGTGCCAGCAGCTCACTGGGCGCTGAAGCTTTCTTT. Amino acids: CASSSLGAEAFF.

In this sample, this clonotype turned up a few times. In DNA, the CDR3 is TGTGCCAGCAGTTTCAGCGGGGTAAGCTCCTACGAGCAGTACTTC. This gives the protein CASSFSGVSSYEQYF. The chain joins TRBV6-2 or TRBV6-3 to TRBJ2-7; 7 bases map to TRBD2. V lost 4 bases and J lost 0; bases outside the gene matches: 6. The germline CDR1 and CDR2 sequences are MNHEY and SVGEGT. The CDR3 is made up of 15 amino acids.

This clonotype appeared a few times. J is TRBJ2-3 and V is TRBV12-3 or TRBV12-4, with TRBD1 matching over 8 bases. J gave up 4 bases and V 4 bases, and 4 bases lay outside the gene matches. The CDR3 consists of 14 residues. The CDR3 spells CASSSRGRADTQYF. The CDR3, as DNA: TGTGCCAGCAGTTCCAGGGGGCGCGCAGATACGCAGTATTTT.

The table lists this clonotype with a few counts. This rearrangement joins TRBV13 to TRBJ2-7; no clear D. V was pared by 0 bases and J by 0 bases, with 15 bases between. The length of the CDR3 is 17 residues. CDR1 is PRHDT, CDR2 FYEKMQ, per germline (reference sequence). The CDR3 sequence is CASSLGLSGLRSYEQYV. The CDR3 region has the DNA TGTGCCAGCAGCTTAGGCCTTTCTGGTCTACGCTCCTACGAGCAGTACGTC.

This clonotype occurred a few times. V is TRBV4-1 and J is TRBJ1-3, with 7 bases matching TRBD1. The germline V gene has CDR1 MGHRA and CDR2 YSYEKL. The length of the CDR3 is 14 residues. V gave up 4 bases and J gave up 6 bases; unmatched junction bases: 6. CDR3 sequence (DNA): TGCGCCAGCAGCCTGGGACAGCGGGAAAACACCATATATTTT. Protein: CASSLGQRENTIYF.

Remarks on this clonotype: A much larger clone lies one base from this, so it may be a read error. CDR3 in DNA: TGCGCCAGCAGCCGAGAGCGGGCGGGGAATGAGCAGTTCTTC. It translates to CASSRERAGNEQFF. The chain recombines TRBV4-1 with TRBJ2-1, with a tentative D call TRBD2 (6 bases). Germline loops: CDR1 MGHRA, CDR2 YSYEKL. The V end was cut by 4 bases, the J end by 7 bases, with 14 bases between. The CDR3 is 14 amino acids.

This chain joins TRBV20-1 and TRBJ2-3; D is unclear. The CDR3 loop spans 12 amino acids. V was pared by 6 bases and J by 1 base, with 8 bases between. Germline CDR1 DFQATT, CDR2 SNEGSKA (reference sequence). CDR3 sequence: CSAARGTDTQYF. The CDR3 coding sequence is TGCAGTGCAGCAAGGGGCACAGATACGCAGTATTTT.

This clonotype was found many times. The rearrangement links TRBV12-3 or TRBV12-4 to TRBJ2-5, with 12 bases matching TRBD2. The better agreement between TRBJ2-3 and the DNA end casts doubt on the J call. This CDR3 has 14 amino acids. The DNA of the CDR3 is TGTGCCAGCAGTTTACGGACTAGCGGGGAAACGCAGTATTTT. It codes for CASSLRTSGETQYF.

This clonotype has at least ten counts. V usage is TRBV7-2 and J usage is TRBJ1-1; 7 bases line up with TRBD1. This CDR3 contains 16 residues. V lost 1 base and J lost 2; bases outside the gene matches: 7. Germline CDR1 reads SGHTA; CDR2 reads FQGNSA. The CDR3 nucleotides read TGTGCCAGCAGCTTAGGAAGGACAGGAATAAACACTGAAGCTTTCTTT. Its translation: CASSLGRTGINTEAFF.

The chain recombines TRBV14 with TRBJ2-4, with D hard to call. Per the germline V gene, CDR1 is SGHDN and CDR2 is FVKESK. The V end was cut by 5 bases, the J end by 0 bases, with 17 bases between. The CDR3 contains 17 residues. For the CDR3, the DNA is TGTGCCAGCAGCTGTCCCCCTACAGTTCTAGCCAAAAACATTCAGTACTTC. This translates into CASSCPPTVLAKNIQYF.

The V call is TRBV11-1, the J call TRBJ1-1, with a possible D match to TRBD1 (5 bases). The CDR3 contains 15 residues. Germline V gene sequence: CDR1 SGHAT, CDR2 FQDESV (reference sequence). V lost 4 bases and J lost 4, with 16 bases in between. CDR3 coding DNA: TGTGCCAGCAGCTGGACATCGGATGTCGGCACTGAAGCTTTCTTT. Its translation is CASSWTSDVGTEAFF.

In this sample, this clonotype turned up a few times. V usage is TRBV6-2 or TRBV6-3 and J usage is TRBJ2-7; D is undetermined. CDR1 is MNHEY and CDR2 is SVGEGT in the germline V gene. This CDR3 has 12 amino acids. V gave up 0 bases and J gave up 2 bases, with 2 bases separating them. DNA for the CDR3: TGTGCCAGCAGTTACTCTACCTACGAGCAGTACGTC. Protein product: CASSYSTYEQYV.

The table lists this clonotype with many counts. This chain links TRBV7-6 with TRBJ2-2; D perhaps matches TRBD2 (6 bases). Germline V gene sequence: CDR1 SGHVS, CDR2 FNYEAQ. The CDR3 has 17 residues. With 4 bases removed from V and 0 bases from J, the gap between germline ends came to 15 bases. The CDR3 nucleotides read TGTGCCAGCAGCTACCCCCCCTCGGGGGCGAACACCGGGGAGCTGTTTTTT. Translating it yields CASSYPPSGANTGELFF.

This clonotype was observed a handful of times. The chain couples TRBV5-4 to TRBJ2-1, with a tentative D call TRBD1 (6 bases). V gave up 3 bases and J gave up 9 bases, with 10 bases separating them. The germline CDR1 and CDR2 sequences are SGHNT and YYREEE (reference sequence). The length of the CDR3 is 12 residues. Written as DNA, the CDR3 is TGTGCCAGCAGCTACCAGGGGTTTGAGCAGTTCTTC. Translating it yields CASSYQGFEQFF.

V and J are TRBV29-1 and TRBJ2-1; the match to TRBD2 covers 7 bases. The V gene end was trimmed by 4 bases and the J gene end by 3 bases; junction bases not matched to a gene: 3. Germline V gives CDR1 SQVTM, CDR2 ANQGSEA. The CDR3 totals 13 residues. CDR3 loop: CSVGLADYNEQFF. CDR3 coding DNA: TGCAGCGTTGGGCTAGCGGACTACAATGAGCAGTTCTTC.

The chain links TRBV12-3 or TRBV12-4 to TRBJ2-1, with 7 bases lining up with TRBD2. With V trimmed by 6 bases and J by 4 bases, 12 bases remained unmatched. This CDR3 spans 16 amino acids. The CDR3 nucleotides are TGTGCCAGCAGGGATTCCGGGGGGTCCGCTTACAATGAGCAGTTCTTC. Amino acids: CASRDSGGSAYNEQFF.

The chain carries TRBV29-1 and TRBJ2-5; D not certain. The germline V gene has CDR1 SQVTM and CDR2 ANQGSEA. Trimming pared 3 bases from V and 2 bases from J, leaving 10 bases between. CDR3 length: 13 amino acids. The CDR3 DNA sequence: TGCAGCGTTGAGGTTGGGCTTCAAGAGACCCAGTACTTC. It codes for CSVEVGLQETQYF.

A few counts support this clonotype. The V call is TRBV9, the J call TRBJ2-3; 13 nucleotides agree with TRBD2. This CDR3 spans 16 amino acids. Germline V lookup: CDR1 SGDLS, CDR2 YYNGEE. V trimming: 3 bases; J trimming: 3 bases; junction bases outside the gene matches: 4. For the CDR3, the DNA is TGTGCCAGCAGCGAGCGGACTAGCGGGGGAACAGATACGCAGTATTTT. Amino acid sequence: CASSERTSGGTDTQYF.